This TCR beta chain was found in a study of beta chain features in type 1 diabetes. Every isolated RNA sample was fully reverse transcribed, so sequencing captured expressed TCRB transcripts. Here immunoSEQ multiplex PCR was the method, and the copy in TCRdb shows in-frame clones only, minus some. The sample lists approximately 470,000 clones, approximately 30% occurring once. This CDR3 has 12 amino acids. Germline assignment: CDR1 SQVTM and CDR2 ANQGSEA. The V segment lost 4 bases and the J segment 8 bases; nucleotides outside the gene matches: 4. The chain employs TRBV29-1 and TRBJ1-4, with 7 bases fitting TRBD1. The specimen was naive CD4+ T cells from blood. This TCR was sampled from a man between 18 and 35 years old in good health. CDR3: CSVGRTGEKLFF. The DNA of the CDR3 is TGCAGCGTTGGCCGGACAGGCGAAAAACTGTTTTTT.